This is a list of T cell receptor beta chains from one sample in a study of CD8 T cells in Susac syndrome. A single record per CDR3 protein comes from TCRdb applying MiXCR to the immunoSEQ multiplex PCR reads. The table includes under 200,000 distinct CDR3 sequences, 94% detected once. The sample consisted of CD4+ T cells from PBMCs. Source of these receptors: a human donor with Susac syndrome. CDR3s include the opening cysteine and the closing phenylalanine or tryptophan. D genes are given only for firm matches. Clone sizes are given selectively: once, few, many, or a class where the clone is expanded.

CDR3 DNA: TGCAGCGTTGGGACTAGCGGGGGGTATCAGCAGTACTTC; CDR3 protein: CSVGTSGGYQQYF; CDR3 length: 13; J gene: TRBJ2-7; clone size: once; V gene: TRBV29-1; D gene: TRBD2
CDR3 DNA: TGTGCCAGCAGCGTTAGCGGGGGGGCCTCAGAGACCCAGTACTTC; CDR3 protein: CASSVSGGASETQYF; CDR3 length: 15; J gene: TRBJ2-5; clone size: .; V gene: TRBV9; D gene: TRBD2
CDR3 DNA: TGTGCCAGCAGCCGCGGACTAGTTCAAGAGACCCAGTACTTC; CDR3 protein: CASSRGLVQETQYF; CDR3 length: 14; J gene: TRBJ2-5; clone size: once; V gene: TRBV6-2/TRBV6-3; D gene: TRBD2
CDR3 DNA: TGCGCCAGCAGCTTGCGACCTGGGACTAGCGGGGGGGCCGCCGGGGGCGGTGAGCAGTTCTTC; CDR3 protein: CASSLRPGTSGGAAGGGEQFF; CDR3 length: 21; J gene: TRBJ2-1; clone size: .; V gene: TRBV5-1; D gene: TRBD2
CDR3 DNA: TGCAGTGCTAGAACCCCGACAGGGGGCATAAACACTGAAGCTTTCTTT; CDR3 protein: CSARTPTGGINTEAFF; CDR3 length: 16; J gene: TRBJ1-1; clone size: .; V gene: TRBV20-1; D gene: TRBD1
CDR3 DNA: TGTGCCTGGAGTGGCGGCCCGTACCAAGAGACCCAGTACTTC; CDR3 protein: CAWSGGPYQETQYF; CDR3 length: 14; J gene: TRBJ2-5; clone size: .; V gene: TRBV30; D gene: .
CDR3 DNA: TGTGCCAGCAGCTCCAAAGGCGGGGGGCTCCCGGGTGAGCAGTTCTTC; CDR3 protein: CASSSKGGGLPGEQFF; CDR3 length: 16; J gene: TRBJ2-1; clone size: .; V gene: TRBV11-2; D gene: TRBD2
CDR3 DNA: TGTGCCAGCAGTTTAGTAAGCCTCCTGAACACCGGGGAGCTGTTTTTT; CDR3 protein: CASSLVSLLNTGELFF; CDR3 length: 16; J gene: TRBJ2-2; clone size: .; V gene: TRBV27; D gene: .
CDR3 DNA: TGTGCCAGTTCCGACAGGGGAAGGGCTGAAGCTTTCTTT; CDR3 protein: CASSDRGRAEAFF; CDR3 length: 13; J gene: TRBJ1-1; clone size: .; V gene: TRBV6-6; D gene: TRBD1
CDR3 DNA: TGTGCCAGCAGCCAAGCCTTGGCAGGGCAGGGCATTCAGTACTTC; CDR3 protein: CASSQALAGQGIQYF; CDR3 length: 15; J gene: TRBJ2-4; clone size: .; V gene: TRBV4-2; D gene: .
CDR3 DNA: TGTGCCAGCTCACCGGGGGACGGGGTAGATACGCAGTATTTT; CDR3 protein: CASSPGDGVDTQYF; CDR3 length: 14; J gene: TRBJ2-3; clone size: .; V gene: TRBV6-5; D gene: .
CDR3 DNA: TGTGCCAGCAGTACGCGGCGGACCTCTCTCTCAGAGACCCAGTACTTC; CDR3 protein: CASSTRRTSLSETQYF; CDR3 length: 16; J gene: TRBJ2-5; clone size: .; V gene: TRBV12-3/TRBV12-4; D gene: .
CDR3 DNA: TGTGCCAGCAGTTACTCTGGAGGCAGAGCCCAAGAGACCCAGTACTTC; CDR3 protein: CASSYSGGRAQETQYF; CDR3 length: 16; J gene: TRBJ2-5; clone size: .; V gene: TRBV6-5; D gene: .
CDR3 DNA: TGTGCCAGCAGTTTCGTATCGGGTGGCTACACCTTC; CDR3 protein: CASSFVSGGYTF; CDR3 length: 12; J gene: TRBJ1-2; clone size: .; V gene: TRBV12-3/TRBV12-4; D gene: .
CDR3 DNA: TGTGCCAGCAGGCTAGCGGTGACGAACACCGGGGAGCTGTTTTTT; CDR3 protein: CASRLAVTNTGELFF; CDR3 length: 15; J gene: TRBJ2-2; clone size: .; V gene: TRBV2; D gene: TRBD2
CDR3 DNA: TGTGCCAGTAGACAGCCCAACTATGGCTACACCTTC; CDR3 protein: CASRQPNYGYTF; CDR3 length: 12; J gene: TRBJ1-2; clone size: once; V gene: TRBV19; D gene: .
CDR3 DNA: TGTGCCTGGACCCAAACTCCCTCCTCCCGCTATGGCTACACCTTC; CDR3 protein: CAWTQTPSSRYGYTF; CDR3 length: 15; J gene: TRBJ1-2; clone size: .; V gene: TRBV30; D gene: .
CDR3 DNA: TGTGCCAGCAGCCTACAGGGGAGGGCTGAAGCTTTCTTT; CDR3 protein: CASSLQGRAEAFF; CDR3 length: 13; J gene: TRBJ1-1; clone size: .; V gene: TRBV3-1; D gene: TRBD1
CDR3 DNA: TGCAGTGCTTCAACAGGGTCAACTAATGAAAAACTGTTTTTT; CDR3 protein: CSASTGSTNEKLFF; CDR3 length: 14; J gene: TRBJ1-4; clone size: .; V gene: TRBV20-1; D gene: .
CDR3 DNA: TGTGCCAGCAGCCAAGGGCCCAGGGTGAGAGACTATGGCTACACCTTC; CDR3 protein: CASSQGPRVRDYGYTF; CDR3 length: 16; J gene: TRBJ1-2; clone size: .; V gene: TRBV14; D gene: .
CDR3 DNA: TGTGCCACCAGCAGGGGTGACAGAAACACCGGGGAGCTGTTTTTT; CDR3 protein: CATSRGDRNTGELFF; CDR3 length: 15; J gene: TRBJ2-2; clone size: few; V gene: TRBV15; D gene: .
CDR3 DNA: TGTGCCAGCAGTTATCCGAAGGGTGTGCAGTTCTTC; CDR3 protein: CASSYPKGVQFF; CDR3 length: 12; J gene: TRBJ2-1; clone size: .; V gene: TRBV6-6; D gene: .
CDR3 DNA: TGTGCCAGCAGCCAAGAAGGCCGAATAAGACAGCAGTACTTC; CDR3 protein: CASSQEGRIRQQYF; CDR3 length: 14; J gene: TRBJ2-7; clone size: .; V gene: TRBV4-2; D gene: .
CDR3 DNA: TGCGCCAGCAGCTTGGCTAGCGGGAGCCAAGAGACCCAGTACTTC; CDR3 protein: CASSLASGSQETQYF; CDR3 length: 15; J gene: TRBJ2-5; clone size: once; V gene: TRBV5-1; D gene: TRBD2
CDR3 DNA: TGTGCCAGCTCACCACCGGGGCTCGGAGGTGAAAAACTGTTTTTT; CDR3 protein: CASSPPGLGGEKLFF; CDR3 length: 15; J gene: TRBJ1-4; clone size: .; V gene: TRBV18; D gene: .
CDR3 DNA: TGTGCCAGCAGTTTGGGAAACACCATATATTTT; CDR3 protein: CASSLGNTIYF; CDR3 length: 11; J gene: TRBJ1-3; clone size: few; V gene: TRBV12-3/TRBV12-4; D gene: .
CDR3 DNA: TGTGCCACCTATGGAGGACAGGGTAATTCACCCCTCCACTTT; CDR3 protein: CATYGGQGNSPLHF; CDR3 length: 14; J gene: TRBJ1-6; clone size: .; V gene: TRBV24-1; D gene: TRBD1
CDR3 DNA: TGTGCCAGCAGCCAGGACTATGGAAGGGAAGCCGAGCAGTTCTTC; CDR3 protein: CASSQDYGREAEQFF; CDR3 length: 15; J gene: TRBJ2-1; clone size: .; V gene: TRBV4-2; D gene: .
CDR3 DNA: TGTGCCAGCAGGTTCCTAGCGGGGGGGTACAATGAGCAGTTCTTC; CDR3 protein: CASRFLAGGYNEQFF; CDR3 length: 15; J gene: TRBJ2-1; clone size: once; V gene: TRBV2; D gene: TRBD2
CDR3 DNA: TGTGCCAGCAGCCAAGGTGGGAGATTTAACTATGGCTACACCTTC; CDR3 protein: CASSQGGRFNYGYTF; CDR3 length: 15; J gene: TRBJ1-2; clone size: .; V gene: TRBV14; D gene: .
CDR3 DNA: TGCAGTGCTAGAGAGTTAGGGACAGGATCAGTAGTATCACCCCTCCACTTT; CDR3 protein: CSARELGTGSVVSPLHF; CDR3 length: 17; J gene: TRBJ1-6; clone size: .; V gene: TRBV20-1; D gene: TRBD1